This T cell receptor (beta chain) is from a study of Ad26.COV2.S vaccination and SARS-CoV-2 variants. Looking at the study overall: Intramuscularly, Ad26.COV2.S was given either once or twice, 56 days apart.

The table came from immunoSEQ multiplex PCR; TCRdb's copy has only in-frame clones and leaves some out. The sample records about 350,000 clones, 85% being singletons. In the case of this clone: As yet, its antigen is unknown.

Treatment given: over 15 received Ad26.COV2.S at low or high dose, single or two shots; five or six received placebo; per-sample allocation not given. Material that was analyzed had been drawn on day 63 after the first vaccine or placebo injection. The CDR3 is made up of 15 amino acids. Germline V gene lookup returns CDR1 SGHDT and CDR2 YYEEEE. Trimming stripped 4 bases from V and 6 bases from J, with 17 bases between. Study-wide results and caveats: Substantial breadth in spike-specific CD8+ and CD4+ T cell responses was reportedly seen after vaccination. Measurements of TCR breadth and depth may have given underestimates of the total T cell responses.

The clonotype originates from a person between 18 and 65 years old who received the Ad26.COV2.S COVID-19 vaccine or a placebo. The sample consisted of peripheral blood, taken in a trial of Ad26.COV2.S vaccine versus placebo. The rearrangement uses TRBV5-6 and TRBJ2-1; D is uncertain. The CDR3 DNA reads TGTGCCAGCAGCCCGGGCCCCCAAGAGGTCAATGAGCAGTTCTTC. Translating it yields CASSPGPQEVNEQFF.